What follows are 23 T cell receptor beta chains derived from one specimen sequenced in a study of OX40 agonist ivuxolimab in advanced cancers. Repertoires were generated with immunoSEQ multiplex PCR, while TCRdb's copy carries only in-frame clones and drops some. The data contain roughly 60,000 clones, about 94% of them singletons. The source was CD4+ or CD8+ T cells sorted from blood, collected in a trial of the OX40 agonist ivuxolimab. These receptors were obtained from an adult with an advanced solid tumor such as melanoma, head and neck, liver or kidney cancer.

V and J are TRBV4-2 and TRBJ2-1; 7 nucleotides match TRBD1. J lost 12 bases, V lost 4 bases, and 12 bases had no gene match. Per the germline V gene, CDR1 is LGHNA and CDR2 is YNFKEQ. The CDR3 spans 14 residues. CDR3 sequence: CASSPRWGPGGQFF. CDR3 bases: TGTGCCAGCAGCCCCAGGTGGGGTCCAGGGGGGCAGTTCTTC.

This clone was picked up one time. V and J are TRBV28 and TRBJ2-7; 8 bases are shared with TRBD1. Germline V gene lookup returns CDR1 MDHEN and CDR2 SYDVKM. The CDR3 contains 15 residues. V shed 5 bases and J 5 bases; nucleotides not matched to a gene: 11. The CDR3 DNA reads TGTGCCAGCAGTATCACGACAGGGGCTCCCCACGAGCAGTACTTC. Its protein is CASSITTGAPHEQYF.

The chain combines TRBV11-2 with TRBJ2-7, with D uncertain. Trimming pared 3 bases from V and 6 bases from J, leaving 9 bases between. CDR3 length equals 12 residues. From germline, CDR1 is SGHAT and CDR2 FQNNGV. CDR3 protein: CASSFLDPEQYF. CDR3 nucleotides: TGTGCCAGCAGCTTCCTTGACCCCGAGCAGTACTTC.

For this clone: Other DNA sequences in this specimen translate into the identical CDR3. The chain links TRBV27 to TRBJ2-7; perhaps TRBD2 as D (6 bases). Trimming took 3 bases from V and 4 from J, leaving 10 bases between them. Germline-derived CDR1 and CDR2 are MNHEY and SMNVEV (reference sequence). The CDR3 runs to 13 residues. The CDR3 DNA reads as TGTGCCAGCAGTTTCGGGCGGGATTACGAGCAGTACTTC. Translation gives CASSFGRDYEQYF.

V gene TRBV2 combines with J gene TRBJ2-1; TRBD1 agrees at 7 bases. This CDR3 has 16 residues. The V segment lost 6 bases and the J segment 2 bases; nucleotides outside the gene matches: 10. Germline lookup yields CDR1 SNHLY and CDR2 FYNNEI. In nucleotides, the CDR3 is TGTGCCAGCAGCGAGGGGGCGTCGGAGCCCTACAATGAGCAGTTCTTC. It encodes CASSEGASEPYNEQFF.

J is TRBJ2-7 and V is TRBV10-3; possibly TRBD2 for D (6 bases). CDR1 is ENHRY and CDR2 is SYGVKD in the germline V gene. The CDR3 length is 15 residues. The V end lost 3 bases, the J end lost 4 bases, and 16 bases lay between the germline ends. The CDR3 region has the DNA TGTGCCATCAGTGATGGGGCTAGCGAAGTATACGAGCAGTACTTC. Protein sequence: CAISDGASEVYEQYF.

The V gene is TRBV7-2, the J gene TRBJ2-7; the match to TRBD2 covers 11 bases. This CDR3 contains 16 residues. Germline V lookup: CDR1 SGHTA, CDR2 FQGNSA. V lost 4 bases and J lost 4; bases outside the gene matches: 9. The CDR3 region has the DNA TGTGCCAGCAGCTCAGACCGGACTAGCGGGTTTTACGAGCAGTACTTC. This sequence encodes CASSSDRTSGFYEQYF.

The genes are TRBV19 and TRBJ2-7; tentatively, D is TRBD2 (5 bases). Trimming pared 0 bases from V and 4 bases from J, leaving 7 bases between. This CDR3 has 13 amino acids. CDR1 and CDR2 (germline): LNHDA, SQIVND (reference sequence). The CDR3 bases are TGTGCCAGTAGTATAGATCCGGGGTACGAGCAGTACTTC. It specifies CASSIDPGYEQYF.

The chain uses TRBV9 and TRBJ1-1; D gene unclear. Germline CDR1 SGDLS, CDR2 YYNGEE. V lost 2 bases to trimming and J lost 0 bases, with 2 bases between them. CDR3 size: 12 residues. The CDR3 coding sequence is TGTGCCAGCAGCGTGATGAACACTGAAGCTTTCTTT. This encodes CASSVMNTEAFF. Full variable domain (outside the CDR3, taken from reference TRBV9 and TRBJ1-1): DSGVTQTPKHLITATGQRVTLRCSPRSGDLSVYWYQQSLDQGLQFLIQYYNGEERAKGNILERFSAQQFPDLHSELNLSSLELGDSALYFCASSVMNTEAFFGQGTRLTVV.

The chain combines TRBV4-3 with TRBJ1-1, with D possibly matching TRBD1 (5 bases). Germline CDR1 and CDR2: LGHNA and YSLEER. Trimming stripped 3 bases from V and 3 bases from J, with 11 bases between. This CDR3 region has 14 residues. CDR3 DNA: TGCGCCAGCAGCCACGGGACCGGTGACACTGAAGCTTTCTTT. It yields the protein CASSHGTGDTEAFF.

The V gene is TRBV4-3, the J gene TRBJ2-1; 7 bases align to TRBD2. With 3 bases clipped from V and 0 bases from J, the junction kept 11 bases outside the gene matches. Germline lookup yields CDR1 LGHNA and CDR2 YSLEER. The CDR3 consists of 18 residues. The CDR3 is CASSHQLRGGSSYNEQFF. The CDR3 DNA sequence: TGCGCCAGCAGCCATCAGCTAAGGGGCGGGAGCTCCTACAATGAGCAGTTCTTC.

The V gene is TRBV4-2, the J gene TRBJ2-3; no firm D call. The CDR3 contains 13 residues. Trimming removed 0 bases at V and 4 bases at J, with 5 bases between. Germline lookup yields CDR1 LGHNA and CDR2 YNFKEQ. CDR3 sequence (DNA): TGTGCCAGCAGCCAAGATTTCCCAGATACGCAGTATTTT. It encodes CASSQDFPDTQYF.

The genes are TRBV13 and TRBJ2-7; 8 bases map to TRBD2. The CDR3 loop spans 16 amino acids. V trimming: 2 bases; J trimming: 2 bases; junction bases outside the gene matches: 8. CDR1 and CDR2 (germline): PRHDT, FYEKMQ (reference sequence). In DNA, the CDR3 is TGTGCCAGCAGCTTATCGGGGGGGCGCAAAACCTACGAGCAGTACTTC. It specifies CASSLSGGRKTYEQYF.

The rearrangement joins TRBV4-3 to TRBJ1-5; D gene uncertain. The germline gives CDR1 LGHNA, CDR2 YSLEER. The CDR3 contains 15 residues. Trimming shortened V by 1 base and J by 0 bases, and 7 bases separated the two germline ends. The DNA for the CDR3 is TGCGCCAGCAGCCAAGGAACTATTAGCAATCAGCCCCAGCATTTT. It encodes CASSQGTISNQPQHF.

The chain carries TRBV7-8 and TRBJ2-2, with 12 bases aligning to TRBD2. CDR1 is SGHVS, CDR2 FQNEAQ, per germline. The CDR3 consists of 18 residues. The J segment lost 7 bases and the V segment lost 2 bases, leaving 11 bases of the junction unmatched. For the CDR3, the DNA is TGTGCCAGCAGCTTATGGACTACTAGCGGGAGGAACGTCGGGGAGCTGTTTTTT. Encoded protein: CASSLWTTSGRNVGELFF. The full variable domain, its missing parts supplied by reference TRBV7-8 and TRBJ2-2, is GAGVSQSPRYKVAKRGQDVALRCDPISGHVSLFWYQQALGQGPEFLTYFQNEAQLDKSGLPSDRFFAERPEGSVSTLKIQRTQQEDSAVYLCASSLWTTSGRNVGELFFGEGSRLTVL.

V usage is TRBV12-5 and J usage is TRBJ2-7; TRBD2 might be the D (6 bases). The CDR3 covers 15 residues. V lost 7 bases and J lost 3, with 19 bases in between. The V gene's germline CDR1 is LGHNT and CDR2 FRNRAP. CDR3 bases: TGTGCTAGTGCCTCCCCCGGGGGAACGTTCTACGAGCAGTACTTC. Translated: CASASPGGTFYEQYF. The full variable domain, rest sourced from reference TRBV12-5 and TRBJ2-7, is DARVTQTPRHKVTEMGQEVTMRCQPILGHNTVFWYRQTMMQGLELLAYFRNRAPLDDSGMPKDRFSAEMPDATLATLKIQPSEPRDSAVYFCASASPGGTFYEQYFGPGTRLTVT.

This chain links TRBV19 with TRBJ1-1, with a possible D match to TRBD1 (5 bases). The CDR3 extends over 15 amino acids. The germline CDR1 and CDR2 sequences are LNHDA and SQIVND (reference sequence). Trimming took 7 bases from V and 3 from J, leaving 18 bases between them. CDR3 sequence: CASTKGRWGDTEAFF. In DNA, the CDR3 is TGTGCCAGTACAAAGGGGCGATGGGGGGACACTGAAGCTTTCTTT.

The chain is built from TRBV7-9 and TRBJ2-1, with 11 positions matching TRBD2. V trimming: 2 bases; J trimming: 8 bases; junction bases outside the gene matches: 5. CDR1 is SEHNR and CDR2 is FQNEAQ in the germline V gene (reference sequence). This CDR3 region has 15 residues. The CDR3 nucleotides are TGTGCCAGCAGCTTAATAGCGGGAGGGCTGGATGAGCAGTTCTTC. The encoded protein is CASSLIAGGLDEQFF.

This sequence joins TRBV5-1 and TRBJ2-3; perhaps TRBD2 as D (5 bases). With 2 bases removed from V and 1 base from J, the gap between germline ends came to 11 bases. Germline V lookup: CDR1 SGHRS, CDR2 YFSETQ. The CDR3 length is 15 residues. CDR3 region: CASSLLGLGTDTQYF. In nucleotides, the CDR3 is TGCGCCAGCAGCTTACTAGGACTGGGCACAGATACGCAGTATTTT.

In this sample, this clone turned up once. V usage is TRBV7-2 and J usage is TRBJ2-1; D possibly corresponds to TRBD1 (5 bases). CDR3 length: 13 residues. Germline loops: CDR1 SGHTA, CDR2 FQGNSA. Trimming pared 2 bases from V and 9 bases from J, leaving 11 bases between. CDR3 coding DNA: TGTGCCAGCAGCTTACCTCCAGGGCCTGAGCAGTTCTTC. Translating gives CASSLPPGPEQFF.

The CDR3 DNA reads as TGCGCCAGCAGCTTGGCCACGGGGTCAGGTCAGGCTTTCTTT. Its protein is CASSLATGSGQAFF. The rearrangement joins TRBV5-1 to TRBJ1-1; no clear D. Trimming removed 0 bases from V and 11 bases from J, with 17 bases in between. Germline V gives CDR1 SGHRS, CDR2 YFSETQ. CDR3 length: 14 amino acids.

The V and J genes are TRBV6-1 and TRBJ1-1; TRBD1 matches at 8 bases. Germline V gene sequence: CDR1 MNHNS, CDR2 SASEGT. The V segment lost 3 bases and the J segment 0 bases; nucleotides outside the gene matches: 3. The CDR3 is made up of 15 amino acids. The DNA of the CDR3 is TGTGCCAGCAGTGAGGGACAGGCTGTGAACACTGAAGCTTTCTTT. It codes for CASSEGQAVNTEAFF.

V is TRBV29-1 and J is TRBJ1-2; D remains ambiguous. The germline V gene has CDR1 SQVTM and CDR2 ANQGSEA. Trimming left V 6 bases short and J 10 bases short, with 18 bases between. The CDR3 runs to 12 residues. Here the CDR3 DNA reads TGCAGCGTCAATACGTTTCGGGGAGACTACACCTTC. Amino acid sequence: CSVNTFRGDYTF.